This T cell receptor (beta chain) appears in the sequencing data of a study of CD8+ T cells in alopecia areata. About the study: In an open-label trial, patients got 5 to 10 mg tofacitinib twice daily.

Trimming removed 6 bases from V and 0 bases from J; junction bases left unmatched: 19. Per germline, CDR1 SQVTM and CDR2 ANQGSEA. The CDR3 is 19 residues long. Treatment meaning: oral pan-JAK inhibitor, 5-10 mg twice daily. Sorting of CD4+ and CD8+ T cells was performed on PBMCs. Reverse transcription of extracted RNA yielded cDNA, which provided the sequencing template. Sequencing was performed with immunoSEQ multiplex PCR; in TCRdb, only in-frame clones are kept and a portion is missing. The repertoire consists of over 150,000 clones, with more than 55% occurring once and the leading ten covering approximately 3.4%. The sample holds a few counts of this clone.

The material was CD4+ T cells sorted from blood, obtained at week 4, from a patient treated with tofacitinib. The origin of this receptor is a human donor with alopecia areata. This sequence joins TRBV29-1 and TRBJ2-4, with 8 bases that match TRBD2. CDR3 DNA: TGCAGCGTCGAACCCCCGGGGGGGGATGGAAAACTAGCCAAAAACATTCAGTACTTC. Translating gives CSVEPPGGDGKLAKNIQYF.